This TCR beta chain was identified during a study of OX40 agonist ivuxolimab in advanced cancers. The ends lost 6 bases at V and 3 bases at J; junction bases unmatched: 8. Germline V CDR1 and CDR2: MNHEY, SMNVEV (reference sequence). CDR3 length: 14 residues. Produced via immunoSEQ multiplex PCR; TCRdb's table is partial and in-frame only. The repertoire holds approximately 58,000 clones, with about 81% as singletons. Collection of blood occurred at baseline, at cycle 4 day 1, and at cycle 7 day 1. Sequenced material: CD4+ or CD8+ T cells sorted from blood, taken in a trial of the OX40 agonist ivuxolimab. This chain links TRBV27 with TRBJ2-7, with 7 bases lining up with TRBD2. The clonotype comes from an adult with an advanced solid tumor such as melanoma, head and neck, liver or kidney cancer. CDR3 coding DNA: TGTGCCAGCAGCTCGGCTAGCGGATACTACGAGCAGTACTTC. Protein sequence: CASSSASGYYEQYF.